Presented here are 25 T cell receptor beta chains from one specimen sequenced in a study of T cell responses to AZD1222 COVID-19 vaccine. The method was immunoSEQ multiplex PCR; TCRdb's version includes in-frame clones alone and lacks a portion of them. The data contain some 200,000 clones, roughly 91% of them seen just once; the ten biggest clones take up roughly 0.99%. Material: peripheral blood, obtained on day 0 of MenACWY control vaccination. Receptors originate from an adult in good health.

The CDR3 sequence: CAGGRPSYYEQYF. CDR3 bases: TGTGCCGGAGGGAGGCCGAGTTACTACGAGCAGTACTTC. This chain uses TRBV2 with TRBJ2-7; a possible D gene is TRBD2 (6 bases). V was pared by 11 bases and J by 3 bases, with 17 bases between. The CDR3 totals 13 residues. The germline V gene encodes CDR1 SNHLY and CDR2 FYNNEI.

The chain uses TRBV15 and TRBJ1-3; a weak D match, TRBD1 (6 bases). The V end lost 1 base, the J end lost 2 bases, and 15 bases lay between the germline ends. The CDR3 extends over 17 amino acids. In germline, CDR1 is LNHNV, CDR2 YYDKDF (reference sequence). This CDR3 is CATSRAARGGPGNTIYF. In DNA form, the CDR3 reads TGTGCCACCAGCAGAGCCGCCCGCGGGGGGCCTGGAAACACCATATATTTT.

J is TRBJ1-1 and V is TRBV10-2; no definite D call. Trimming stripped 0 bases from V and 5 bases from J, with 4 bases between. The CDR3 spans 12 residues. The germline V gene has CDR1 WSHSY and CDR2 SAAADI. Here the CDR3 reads CASSESRTEAFF. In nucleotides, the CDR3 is TGCGCCAGCAGTGAGTCGAGGACTGAAGCTTTCTTT.

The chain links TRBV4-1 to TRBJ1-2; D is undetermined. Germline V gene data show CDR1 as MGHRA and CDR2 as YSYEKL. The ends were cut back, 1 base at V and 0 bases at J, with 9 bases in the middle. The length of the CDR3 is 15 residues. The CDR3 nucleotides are TGCGCCAGCAGCCAAGGCGCCCGAGCTAACTATGGCTACACCTTC. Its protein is CASSQGARANYGYTF.

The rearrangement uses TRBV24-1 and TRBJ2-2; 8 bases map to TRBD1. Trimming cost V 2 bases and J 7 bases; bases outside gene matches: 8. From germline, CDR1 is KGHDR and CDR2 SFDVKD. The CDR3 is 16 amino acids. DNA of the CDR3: TGTGCCACCAGTGATTCCGACAGGGGAAGGGTCGGGGAGCTGTTTTTT. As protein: CATSDSDRGRVGELFF.

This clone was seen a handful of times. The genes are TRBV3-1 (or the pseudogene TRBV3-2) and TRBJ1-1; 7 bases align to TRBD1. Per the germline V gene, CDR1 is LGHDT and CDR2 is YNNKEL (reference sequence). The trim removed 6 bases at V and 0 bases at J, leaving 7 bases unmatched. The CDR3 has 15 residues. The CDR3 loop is CASRSEGALNTEAFF. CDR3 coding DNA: TGTGCCAGCAGAAGTGAGGGGGCCTTGAACACTGAAGCTTTCTTT.

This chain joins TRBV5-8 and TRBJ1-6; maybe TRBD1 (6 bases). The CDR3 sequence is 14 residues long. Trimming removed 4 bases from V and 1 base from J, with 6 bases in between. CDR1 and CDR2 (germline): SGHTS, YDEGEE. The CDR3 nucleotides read TGTGCCAGCAGCCAGGGGTCCTATAATTCACCCCTCCACTTT. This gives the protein CASSQGSYNSPLHF.

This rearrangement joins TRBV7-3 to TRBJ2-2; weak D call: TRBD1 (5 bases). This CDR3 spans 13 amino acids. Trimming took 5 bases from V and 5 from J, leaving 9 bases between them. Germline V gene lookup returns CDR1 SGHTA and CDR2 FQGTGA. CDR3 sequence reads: CASSRKGTGELFF. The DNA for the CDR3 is TGTGCCAGCAGCCGCAAGGGGACCGGGGAGCTGTTTTTT.

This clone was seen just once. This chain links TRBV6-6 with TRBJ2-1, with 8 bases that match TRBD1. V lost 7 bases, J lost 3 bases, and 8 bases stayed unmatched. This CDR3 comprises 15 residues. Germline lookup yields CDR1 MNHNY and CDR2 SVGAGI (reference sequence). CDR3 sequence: CASTTGTGNYNEQFF. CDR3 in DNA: TGTGCCAGCACCACGGGGACAGGTAACTACAATGAGCAGTTCTTC.

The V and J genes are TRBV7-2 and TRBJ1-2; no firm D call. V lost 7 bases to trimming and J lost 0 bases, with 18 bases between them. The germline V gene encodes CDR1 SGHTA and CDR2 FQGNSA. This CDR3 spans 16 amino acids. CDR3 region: CASTALSGSTNYGYTF. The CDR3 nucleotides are TGTGCCAGCACGGCCTTATCCGGGTCTACTAACTATGGCTACACCTTC.

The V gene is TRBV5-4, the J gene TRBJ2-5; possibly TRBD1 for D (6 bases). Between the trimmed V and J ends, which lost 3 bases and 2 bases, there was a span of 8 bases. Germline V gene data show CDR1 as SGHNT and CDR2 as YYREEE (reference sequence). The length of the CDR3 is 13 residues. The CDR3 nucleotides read TGTGCCAGCAGCTACAGGGCGCAAGAGACCCAGTACTTC. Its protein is CASSYRAQETQYF. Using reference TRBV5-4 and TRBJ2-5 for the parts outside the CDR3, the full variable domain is ETGVTQSPTHLIKTRGQQVTLRCSSQSGHNTVSWYQQALGQGPQFIFQYYREEENGRGNFPPRFSGLQFPNYSSELNVNALELDDSALYLCASSYRAQETQYFGPGTRLLVL.

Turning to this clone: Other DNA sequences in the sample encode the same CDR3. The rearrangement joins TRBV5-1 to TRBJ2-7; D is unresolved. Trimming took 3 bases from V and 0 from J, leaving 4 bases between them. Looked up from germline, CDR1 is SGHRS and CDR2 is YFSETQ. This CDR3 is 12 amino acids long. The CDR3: CASSSSSYEQYF. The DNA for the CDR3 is TGCGCCAGCAGCTCCTCCTCCTACGAGCAGTACTTC.

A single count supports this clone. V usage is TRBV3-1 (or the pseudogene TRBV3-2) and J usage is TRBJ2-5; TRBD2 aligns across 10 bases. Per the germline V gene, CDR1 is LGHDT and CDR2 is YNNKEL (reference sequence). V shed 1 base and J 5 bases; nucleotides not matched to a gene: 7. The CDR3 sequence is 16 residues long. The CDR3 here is CASSQGTSGDGETQYF. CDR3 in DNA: TGTGCCAGCAGCCAAGGAACTAGCGGGGATGGGGAGACCCAGTACTTC.

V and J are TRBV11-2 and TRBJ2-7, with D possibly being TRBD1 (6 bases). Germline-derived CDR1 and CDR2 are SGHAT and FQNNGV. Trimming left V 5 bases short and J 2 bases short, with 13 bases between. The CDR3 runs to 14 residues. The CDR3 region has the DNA TGTGCCAGCAGCCACGACAGGTTGACCTACGAGCAGTACTTC. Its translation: CASSHDRLTYEQYF. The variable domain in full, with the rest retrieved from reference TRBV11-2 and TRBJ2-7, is EAGVAQSPRYKIIEKRQSVAFWCNPISGHATLYWYQQILGQGPKLLIQFQNNGVVDDSQLPKDRFSAERLKGVDSTLKIQPAKLEDSAVYLCASSHDRLTYEQYFGPGTRLTVT.

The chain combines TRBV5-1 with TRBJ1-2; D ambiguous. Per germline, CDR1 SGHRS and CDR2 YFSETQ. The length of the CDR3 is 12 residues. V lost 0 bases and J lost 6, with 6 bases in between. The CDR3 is CASSLDRNGYTF. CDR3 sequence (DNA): TGCGCCAGCAGCTTGGACCGAAATGGCTACACCTTC.

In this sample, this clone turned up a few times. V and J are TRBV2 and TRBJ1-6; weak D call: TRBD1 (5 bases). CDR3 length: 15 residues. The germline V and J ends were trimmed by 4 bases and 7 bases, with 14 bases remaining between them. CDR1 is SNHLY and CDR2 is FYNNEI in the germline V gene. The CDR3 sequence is CASSGFGRENSPLHF. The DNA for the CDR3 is TGTGCCAGCAGTGGTTTCGGCAGGGAGAATTCACCCCTCCACTTT.

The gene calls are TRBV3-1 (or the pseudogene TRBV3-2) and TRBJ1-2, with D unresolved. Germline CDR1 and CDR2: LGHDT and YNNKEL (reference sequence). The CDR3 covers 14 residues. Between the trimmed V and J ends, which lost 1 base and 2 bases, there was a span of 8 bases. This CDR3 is CASSQGTPNYGYTF. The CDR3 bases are TGTGCCAGCAGCCAAGGAACACCGAACTATGGCTACACCTTC.

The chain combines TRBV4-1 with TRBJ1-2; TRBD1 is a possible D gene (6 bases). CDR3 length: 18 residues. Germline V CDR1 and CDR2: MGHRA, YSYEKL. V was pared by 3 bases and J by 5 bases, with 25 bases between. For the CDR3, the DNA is TGCGCCAGCAGCCAGGGAAGGGGGGCTGTGGACGACTATTATGGCTACACCTTC. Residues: CASSQGRGAVDDYYGYTF.

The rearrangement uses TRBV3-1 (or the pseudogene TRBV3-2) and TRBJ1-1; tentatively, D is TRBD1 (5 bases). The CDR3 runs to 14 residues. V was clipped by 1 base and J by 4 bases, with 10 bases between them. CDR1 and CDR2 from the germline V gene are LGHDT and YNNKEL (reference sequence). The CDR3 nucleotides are TGTGCCAGCAGCCAAGGTGGGGGGTTCACTGAAGCTTTCTTT. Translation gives CASSQGGGFTEAFF.

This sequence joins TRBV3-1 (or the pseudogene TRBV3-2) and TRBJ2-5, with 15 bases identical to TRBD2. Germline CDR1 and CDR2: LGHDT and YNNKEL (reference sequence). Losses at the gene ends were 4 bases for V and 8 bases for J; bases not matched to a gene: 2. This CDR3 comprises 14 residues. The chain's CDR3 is CASSRGLAGGTQYF. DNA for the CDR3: TGTGCCAGCAGCCGGGGACTAGCGGGGGGTACCCAGTACTTC.

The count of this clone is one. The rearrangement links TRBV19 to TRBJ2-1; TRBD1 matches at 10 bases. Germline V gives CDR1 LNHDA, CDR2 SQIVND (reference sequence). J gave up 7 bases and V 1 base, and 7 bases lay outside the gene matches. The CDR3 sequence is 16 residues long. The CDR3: CASSIGRDRGVNEQFF. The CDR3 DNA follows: TGTGCCAGTAGTATAGGGAGGGACAGGGGTGTAAATGAGCAGTTCTTC.

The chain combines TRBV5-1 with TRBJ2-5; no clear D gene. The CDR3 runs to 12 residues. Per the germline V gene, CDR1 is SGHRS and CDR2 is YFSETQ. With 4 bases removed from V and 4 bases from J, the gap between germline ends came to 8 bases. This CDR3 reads CASSPSPETQYF. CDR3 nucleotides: TGCGCCAGCAGCCCCTCTCCAGAGACCCAGTACTTC.

The chain's CDR3 is CASSSTTAGTNTEAFF. CDR3 DNA sequence: TGTGCCAGCAGCTCAACCACGGCAGGCACGAACACTGAAGCTTTCTTT. V gene TRBV7-8 combines with J gene TRBJ1-1; D not certain. V dropped 4 bases and J dropped 1 base, with 16 bases sitting between them. CDR3 length equals 16 residues. CDR1 and CDR2 (germline): SGHVS, FQNEAQ.

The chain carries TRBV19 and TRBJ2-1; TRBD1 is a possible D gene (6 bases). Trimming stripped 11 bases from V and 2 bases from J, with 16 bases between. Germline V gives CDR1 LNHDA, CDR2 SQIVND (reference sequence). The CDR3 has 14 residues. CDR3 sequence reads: CAVGKQGTYNEQFF. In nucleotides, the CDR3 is TGTGCCGTTGGTAAACAGGGTACCTACAATGAGCAGTTCTTC.

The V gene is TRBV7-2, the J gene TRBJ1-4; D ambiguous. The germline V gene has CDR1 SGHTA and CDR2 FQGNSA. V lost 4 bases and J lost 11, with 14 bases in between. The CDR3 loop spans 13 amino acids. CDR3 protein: CASSSKDAPKLFF. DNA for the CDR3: TGTGCCAGCAGCTCAAAGGACGCGCCGAAACTGTTTTTT.